This T cell receptor (beta chain) was sequenced in a study of OX40 agonist ivuxolimab in advanced cancers. Study information: Patients in dose escalation had liver, melanoma, kidney or head and neck cancers. Study-wide findings and caveats: CD8+ T cells (on average) carried more expanded clones than CD4+ T cells. Patients who responded partially at 0.1-3.0 mg/kg showed clonal expansion ranking among the lowest.

Sequencing used immunoSEQ multiplex PCR; TCRdb keeps in-frame clones, though not all of them. Of under 85,000 clones in the sample, 70% to 90% were seen once. This clone was counted a single time. Antigen unknown. Patients with a history of autoimmune disease or on systemic immunosuppression were excluded. The CDR3 spans 18 residues. Germline values: CDR1 SGHTA, CDR2 FQGTGA. V was clipped by 5 bases and J by 2 bases; unmatched bases: 12. This chain connects TRBV7-3 to TRBJ2-5; 12 nucleotides match TRBD2. The sequence was obtained from an adult with an advanced solid tumor such as melanoma, head and neck, liver or kidney cancer. The material was CD4+ or CD8+ T cells sorted from blood, obtained in a trial of the OX40 agonist ivuxolimab. The CDR3 sequence: CASSPGASGGASQETQYF. DNA of the CDR3: TGTGCCAGCAGCCCAGGGGCTAGCGGGGGGGCTTCTCAAGAGACCCAGTACTTC.